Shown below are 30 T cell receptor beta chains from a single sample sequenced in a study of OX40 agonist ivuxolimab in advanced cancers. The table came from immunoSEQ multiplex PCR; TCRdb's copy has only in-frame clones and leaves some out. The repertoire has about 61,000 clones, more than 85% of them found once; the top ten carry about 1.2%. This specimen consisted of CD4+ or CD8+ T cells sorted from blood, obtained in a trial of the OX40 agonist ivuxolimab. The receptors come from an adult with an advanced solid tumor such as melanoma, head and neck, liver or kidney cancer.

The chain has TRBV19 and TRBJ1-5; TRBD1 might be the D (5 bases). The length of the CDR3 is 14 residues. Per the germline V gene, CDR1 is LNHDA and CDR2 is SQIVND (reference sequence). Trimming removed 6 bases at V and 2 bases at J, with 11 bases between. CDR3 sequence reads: CASSQGRGNQPQHF. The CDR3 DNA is TGTGCCAGTAGCCAGGGCAGGGGCAATCAGCCCCAGCATTTT.

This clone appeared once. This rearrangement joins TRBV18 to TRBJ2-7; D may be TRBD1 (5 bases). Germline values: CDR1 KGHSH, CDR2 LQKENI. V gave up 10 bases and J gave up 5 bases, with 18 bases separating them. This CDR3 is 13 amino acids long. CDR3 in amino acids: CATKRGRANEQYF. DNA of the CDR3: TGTGCCACCAAACGAGGCAGGGCCAACGAGCAGTACTTC.

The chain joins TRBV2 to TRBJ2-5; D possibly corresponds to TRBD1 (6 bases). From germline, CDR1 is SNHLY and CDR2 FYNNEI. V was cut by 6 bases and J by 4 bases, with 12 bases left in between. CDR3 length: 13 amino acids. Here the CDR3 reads CASSRGRGETQYF. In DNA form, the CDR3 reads TGTGCCAGCAGCAGGGGAAGGGGAGAGACCCAGTACTTC.

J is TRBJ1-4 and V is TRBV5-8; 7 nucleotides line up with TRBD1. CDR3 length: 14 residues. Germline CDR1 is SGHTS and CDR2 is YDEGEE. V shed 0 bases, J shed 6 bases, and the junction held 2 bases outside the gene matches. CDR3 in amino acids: CASSLGTGHEKLFF. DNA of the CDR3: TGTGCCAGCAGCTTGGGGACAGGTCATGAAAAACTGTTTTTT. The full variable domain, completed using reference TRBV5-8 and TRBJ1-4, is EAGVTQSPTHLIKTRGQQATLRCSPISGHTSVYWYQQALGLGLQFLLWYDEGEERNRGNFPPRFSGRQFPNYSSELNVNALELEDSALYLCASSLGTGHEKLFFGSGTQLSVL.

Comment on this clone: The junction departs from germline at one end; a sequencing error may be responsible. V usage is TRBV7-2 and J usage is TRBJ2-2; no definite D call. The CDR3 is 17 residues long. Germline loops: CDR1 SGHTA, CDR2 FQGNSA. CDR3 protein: CASSLGIGIVNTEELFF. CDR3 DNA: TGTGCCAGCAGCTTAGGGATAGGGATTGTAAACACCGAGGAGCTGTTTTTT.

The CDR3 region is CASSIQSAGGFYNEQFF. CDR3 DNA sequence: TGTGCCAGTAGTATTCAATCGGCGGGGGGGTTCTACAATGAGCAGTTCTTC. The chain combines TRBV19 with TRBJ2-1; 9 bases align to TRBD2. V was pared by 3 bases and J by 3 bases, with 9 bases of the junction left unmatched. This CDR3 spans 17 amino acids. Germline V gene lookup returns CDR1 LNHDA and CDR2 SQIVND (reference sequence).

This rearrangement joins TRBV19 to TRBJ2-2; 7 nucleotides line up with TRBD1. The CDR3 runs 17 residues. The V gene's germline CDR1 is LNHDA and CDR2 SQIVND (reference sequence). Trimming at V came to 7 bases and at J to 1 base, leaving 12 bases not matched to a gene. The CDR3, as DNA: TGTGCCAGTATTGGGGGCTGGGGACAGAGGAACACCGGGGAGCTGTTTTTT. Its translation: CASIGGWGQRNTGELFF.

The CDR3 protein is CATLVKRLRGTQYF. Here the CDR3 DNA reads TGTGCCACCCTAGTTAAGCGGCTTAGGGGGACCCAGTACTTC. V usage is TRBV2 and J usage is TRBJ2-5; D assignment may be TRBD1 or TRBD2 (5 bases each). Germline V lookup: CDR1 SNHLY, CDR2 FYNNEI. The CDR3 consists of 14 residues. Trimming removed 10 bases at V and 7 bases at J, with 22 bases between.

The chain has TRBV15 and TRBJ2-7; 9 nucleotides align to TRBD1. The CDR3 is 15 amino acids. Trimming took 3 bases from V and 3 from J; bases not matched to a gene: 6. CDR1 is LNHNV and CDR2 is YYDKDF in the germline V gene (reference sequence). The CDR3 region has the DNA TGTGCCACCAGCAGGGGAGGACAGGGGTTCTACGAGCAGTACTTC. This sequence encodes CATSRGGQGFYEQYF.

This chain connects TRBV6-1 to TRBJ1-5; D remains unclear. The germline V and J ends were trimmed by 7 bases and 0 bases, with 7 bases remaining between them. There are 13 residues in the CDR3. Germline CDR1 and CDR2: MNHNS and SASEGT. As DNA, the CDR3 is TGTGCCAGCAACGGGTATAGCAATCAGCCCCAGCATTTT. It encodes CASNGYSNQPQHF.

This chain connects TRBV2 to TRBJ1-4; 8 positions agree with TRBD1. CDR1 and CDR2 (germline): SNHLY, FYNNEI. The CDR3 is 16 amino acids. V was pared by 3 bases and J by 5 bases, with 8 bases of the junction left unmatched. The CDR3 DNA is TGTGCCAGCAGTGACAGGGGGCGCGTTGGGAATGAAAAACTGTTTTTT. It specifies CASSDRGRVGNEKLFF.

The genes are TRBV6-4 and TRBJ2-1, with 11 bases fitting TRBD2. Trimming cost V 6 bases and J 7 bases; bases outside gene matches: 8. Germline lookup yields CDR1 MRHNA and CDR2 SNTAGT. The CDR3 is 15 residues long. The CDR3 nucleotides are TGTGCCAGCAGGGTGACTAGCGGGGTAGGTAATGAGCAGTTCTTC. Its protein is CASRVTSGVGNEQFF.

In DNA, the CDR3 is TGCGCCAGCAGCCCCGCCGGTATTAAGTATGGCTACACCTTC. Amino acids: CASSPAGIKYGYTF. The chain joins TRBV5-1 to TRBJ1-2; D gene uncertain. Per the germline V gene, CDR1 is SGHRS and CDR2 is YFSETQ. V lost 4 bases to trimming and J lost 5 bases, with 15 bases between them. This CDR3 has 14 residues.

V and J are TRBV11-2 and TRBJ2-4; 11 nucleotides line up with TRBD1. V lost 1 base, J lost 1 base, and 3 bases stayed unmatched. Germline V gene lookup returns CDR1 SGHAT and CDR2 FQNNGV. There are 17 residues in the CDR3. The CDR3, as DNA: TGTGCCAGCAGCTTAGCCGGACAGGGGGCGGCCAAAAACATTCAGTACTTC. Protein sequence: CASSLAGQGAAKNIQYF. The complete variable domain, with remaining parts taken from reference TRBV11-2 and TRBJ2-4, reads EAGVAQSPRYKIIEKRQSVAFWCNPISGHATLYWYQQILGQGPKLLIQFQNNGVVDDSQLPKDRFSAERLKGVDSTLKIQPAKLEDSAVYLCASSLAGQGAAKNIQYFGAGTRLSVL.

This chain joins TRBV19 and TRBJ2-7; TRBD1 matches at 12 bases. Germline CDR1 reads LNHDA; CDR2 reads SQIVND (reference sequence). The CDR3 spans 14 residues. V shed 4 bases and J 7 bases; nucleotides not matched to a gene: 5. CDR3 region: CASSTRDRGPEQYF. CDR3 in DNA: TGTGCCAGTAGTACCCGGGACAGGGGGCCTGAGCAGTACTTC.

The CDR3 loop is CASRATGSNTEAFF. The CDR3 DNA reads as TGTGCCAGCAGGGCGACAGGGTCGAACACTGAAGCTTTCTTT. The chain has TRBV2 and TRBJ1-1, with 7 positions matching TRBD1. Germline-derived CDR1 and CDR2 are SNHLY and FYNNEI. The CDR3 totals 14 residues. V was clipped by 6 bases and J by 1 base; unmatched bases: 5.

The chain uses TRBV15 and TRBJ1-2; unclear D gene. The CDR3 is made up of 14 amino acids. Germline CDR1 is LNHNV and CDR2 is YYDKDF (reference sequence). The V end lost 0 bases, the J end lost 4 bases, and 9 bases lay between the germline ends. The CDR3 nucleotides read TGTGCCACCAGCAGAGAAACTCGCTCCTATGGCTACACCTTC. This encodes CATSRETRSYGYTF.

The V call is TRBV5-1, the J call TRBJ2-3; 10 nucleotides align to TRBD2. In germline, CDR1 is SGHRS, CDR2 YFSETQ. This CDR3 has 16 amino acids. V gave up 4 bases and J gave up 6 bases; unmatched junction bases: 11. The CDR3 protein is CASSQGSGGAGDTQYF. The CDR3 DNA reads TGCGCCAGCAGCCAGGGAAGCGGGGGGGCCGGGGATACGCAGTATTTT.

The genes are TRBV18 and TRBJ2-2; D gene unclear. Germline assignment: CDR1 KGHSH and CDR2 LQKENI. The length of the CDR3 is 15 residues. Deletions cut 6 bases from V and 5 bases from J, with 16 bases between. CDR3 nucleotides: TGTGCCAGCTCCTACGACGCCCCGAGGACCGGGGAGCTGTTTTTT. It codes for CASSYDAPRTGELFF.

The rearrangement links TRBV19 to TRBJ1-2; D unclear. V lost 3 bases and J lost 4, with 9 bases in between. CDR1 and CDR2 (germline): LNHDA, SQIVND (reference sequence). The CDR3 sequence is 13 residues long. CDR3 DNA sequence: TGTGCCAGTAGTATTAACGCTGGCTATGGCTACACCTTC. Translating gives CASSINAGYGYTF. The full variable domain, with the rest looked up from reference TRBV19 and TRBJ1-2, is DGGITQSPKYLFRKEGQNVTLSCEQNLNHDAMYWYRQDPGQGLRLIYYSQIVNDFQKGDIAEGYSVSREKKESFPLTVTSAQKNPTAFYLCASSINAGYGYTFGSGTRLTVV.

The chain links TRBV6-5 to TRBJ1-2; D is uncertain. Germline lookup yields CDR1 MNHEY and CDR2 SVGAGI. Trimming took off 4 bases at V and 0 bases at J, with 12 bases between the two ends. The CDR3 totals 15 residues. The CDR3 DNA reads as TGTGCCAGCAGTTTCGGGGTCGAGGCTAACTATGGCTACACCTTC. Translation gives CASSFGVEANYGYTF.

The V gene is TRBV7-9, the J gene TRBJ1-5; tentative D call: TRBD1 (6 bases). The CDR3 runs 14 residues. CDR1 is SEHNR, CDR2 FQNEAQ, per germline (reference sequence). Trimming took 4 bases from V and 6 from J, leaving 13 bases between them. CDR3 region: CASSSWGASQPQHF. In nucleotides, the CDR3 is TGTGCCAGCAGCTCGTGGGGGGCCAGTCAGCCCCAGCATTTT.

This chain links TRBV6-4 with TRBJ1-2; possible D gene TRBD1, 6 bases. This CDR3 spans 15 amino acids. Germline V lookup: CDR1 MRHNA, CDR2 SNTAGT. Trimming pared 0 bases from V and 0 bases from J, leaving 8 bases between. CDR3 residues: CASSDSGGANYGYTF. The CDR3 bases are TGTGCCAGCAGTGACTCCGGGGGCGCTAACTATGGCTACACCTTC.

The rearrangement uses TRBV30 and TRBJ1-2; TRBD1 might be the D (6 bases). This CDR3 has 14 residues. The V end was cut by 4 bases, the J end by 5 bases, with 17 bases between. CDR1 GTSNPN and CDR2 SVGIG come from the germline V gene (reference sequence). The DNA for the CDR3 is TGTGCCTGGAATTCGCAGGGGTTAGGTTATGGCTACACCTTC. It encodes CAWNSQGLGYGYTF.

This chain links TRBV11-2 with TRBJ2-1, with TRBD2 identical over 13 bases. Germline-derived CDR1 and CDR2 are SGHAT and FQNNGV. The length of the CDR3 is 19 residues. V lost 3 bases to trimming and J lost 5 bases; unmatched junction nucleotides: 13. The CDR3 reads CASSFGNRLAGGRDNEQFF. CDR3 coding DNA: TGTGCCAGCAGCTTCGGCAATCGACTAGCGGGGGGCCGAGACAATGAGCAGTTCTTC.

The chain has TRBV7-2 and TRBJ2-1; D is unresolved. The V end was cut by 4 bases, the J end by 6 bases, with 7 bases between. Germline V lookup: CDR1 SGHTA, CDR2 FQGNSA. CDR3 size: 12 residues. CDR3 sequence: CASSSYSNEQFF. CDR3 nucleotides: TGTGCCAGCAGCTCATACAGCAATGAGCAGTTCTTC.

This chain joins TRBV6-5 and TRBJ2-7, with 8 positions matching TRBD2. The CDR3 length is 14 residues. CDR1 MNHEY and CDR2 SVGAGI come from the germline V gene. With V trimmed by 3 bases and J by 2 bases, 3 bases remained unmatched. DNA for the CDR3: TGTGCCAGCAGTTATCCCGGGGGGGCCTACGAGCAGTACTTC. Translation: CASSYPGGAYEQYF.

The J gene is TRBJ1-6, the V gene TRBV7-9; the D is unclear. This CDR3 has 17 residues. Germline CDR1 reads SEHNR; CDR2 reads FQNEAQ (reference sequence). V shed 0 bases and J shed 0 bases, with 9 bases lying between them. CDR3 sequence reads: CASSLAPGRSYNSPLHF. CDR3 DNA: TGTGCCAGCAGCTTAGCTCCGGGCCGCTCCTATAATTCACCCCTCCACTTT.

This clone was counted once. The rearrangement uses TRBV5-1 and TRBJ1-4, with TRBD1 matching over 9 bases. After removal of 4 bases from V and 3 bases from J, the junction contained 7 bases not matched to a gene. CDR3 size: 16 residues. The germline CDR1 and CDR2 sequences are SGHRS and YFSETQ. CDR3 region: CASSITGGRSNEKLFF. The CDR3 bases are TGCGCCAGCAGCATCACAGGGGGCAGGTCTAATGAAAAACTGTTTTTT.

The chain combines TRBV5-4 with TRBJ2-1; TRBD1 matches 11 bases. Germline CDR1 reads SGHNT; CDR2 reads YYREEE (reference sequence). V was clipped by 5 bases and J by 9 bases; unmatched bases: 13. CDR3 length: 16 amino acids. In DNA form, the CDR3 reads TGTGCCAGCAGTCCATTCCGGGACAGGGGGTTTGTTGAGCAGTTCTTC. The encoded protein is CASSPFRDRGFVEQFF.